Detailed here is one T cell receptor beta chain. Its matching antigen is unknown. This table comes from immunoSEQ multiplex PCR, and its TCRdb copy is limited to in-frame clones, with some not included. The table records about 68,000 clones, about nine tenths of them present only once. Peripheral blood came from all dose cohorts at three timepoints. The germline gives CDR1 SGHNT, CDR2 YENEEA. The CDR3 runs 16 residues. The trim removed 5 bases at V and 2 bases at J, leaving 10 bases unmatched. The data belong to a study of OX40 agonist ivuxolimab in advanced cancers. The wider study: Of the participants, 35% to 50% had some prior anti-PD-1, anti-PD-L1 or anti-CTLA-4 therapy, which was allowed. Patients achieving partial responses numbered three: one hepatocellular carcinoma case and two cutaneous melanoma cases. Study-wide results and caveats: At 0.1-3.0 mg/kg, partial responders had clonal expansion among the lowest observed.

The receptor's source is an adult with an advanced solid tumor such as melanoma, head and neck, liver or kidney cancer. The sample was CD4+ or CD8+ T cells sorted from blood, taken in a trial of the OX40 agonist ivuxolimab. The V gene is TRBV11-3, the J gene TRBJ2-7; 9 bases agree with TRBD1. DNA for the CDR3: TGTGCCAGCAGCCAAAGTGGGACAGGGAGCACCTACGAGCAGTACTTC. It encodes CASSQSGTGSTYEQYF.